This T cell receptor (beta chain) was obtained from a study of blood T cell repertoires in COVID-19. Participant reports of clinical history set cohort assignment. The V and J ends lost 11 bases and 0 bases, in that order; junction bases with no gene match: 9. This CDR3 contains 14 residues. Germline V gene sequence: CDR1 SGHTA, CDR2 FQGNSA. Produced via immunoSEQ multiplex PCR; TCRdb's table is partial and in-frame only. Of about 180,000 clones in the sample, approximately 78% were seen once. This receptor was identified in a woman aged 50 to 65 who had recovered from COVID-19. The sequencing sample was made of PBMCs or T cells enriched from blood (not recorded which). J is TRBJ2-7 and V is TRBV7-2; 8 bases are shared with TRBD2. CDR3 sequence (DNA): TGTGCCTGCTCCCGGGGGGGGGACTCCTACGAGCAGTACTTC. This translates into CACSRGGDSYEQYF.